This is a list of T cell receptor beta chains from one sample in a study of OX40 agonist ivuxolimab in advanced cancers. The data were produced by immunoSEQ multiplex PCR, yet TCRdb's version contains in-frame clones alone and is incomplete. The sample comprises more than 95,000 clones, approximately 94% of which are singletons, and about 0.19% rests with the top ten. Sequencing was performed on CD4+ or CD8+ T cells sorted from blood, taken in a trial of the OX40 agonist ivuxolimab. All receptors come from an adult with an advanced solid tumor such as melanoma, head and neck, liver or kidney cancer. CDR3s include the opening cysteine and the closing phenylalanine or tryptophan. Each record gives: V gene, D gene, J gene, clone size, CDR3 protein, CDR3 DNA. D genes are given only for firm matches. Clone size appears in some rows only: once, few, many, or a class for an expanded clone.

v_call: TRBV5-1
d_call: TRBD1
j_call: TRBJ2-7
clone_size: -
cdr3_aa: CASSPRQGVGYEQYF
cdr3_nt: TGCGCCAGCAGCCCACGACAGGGTGTAGGCTACGAGCAGTACTTC

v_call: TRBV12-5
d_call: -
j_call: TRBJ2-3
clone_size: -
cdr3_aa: CASGLEGGIGTQYF
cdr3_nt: TGTGCTAGTGGTTTGGAGGGGGGAATCGGTACGCAGTATTTT

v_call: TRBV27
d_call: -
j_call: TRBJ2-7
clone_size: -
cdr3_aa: CASRGGSVLGYEQYF
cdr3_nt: TGTGCCAGCAGGGGAGGATCGGTTTTGGGCTACGAGCAGTACTTC

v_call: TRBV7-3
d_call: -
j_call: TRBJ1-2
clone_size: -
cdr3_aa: CASSSGGNYGYTF
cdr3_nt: TGTGCCAGCAGCTCCGGGGGGAACTATGGCTACACCTTC

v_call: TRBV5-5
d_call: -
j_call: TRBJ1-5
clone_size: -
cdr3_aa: CASSFRTAHNQPQHF
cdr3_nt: TGTGCCAGCAGTTTCCGGACAGCTCACAATCAGCCCCAGCATTTT

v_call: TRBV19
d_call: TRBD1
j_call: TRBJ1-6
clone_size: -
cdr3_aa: CASSNRQGNNSPLHF
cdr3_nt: TGTGCCAGTAGTAACCGACAGGGTAACAATTCACCCCTCCACTTT

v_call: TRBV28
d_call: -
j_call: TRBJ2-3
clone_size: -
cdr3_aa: CASSPLGGSTDTQYF
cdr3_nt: TGTGCCAGCAGCCCTTTGGGGGGAAGCACAGATACGCAGTATTTT

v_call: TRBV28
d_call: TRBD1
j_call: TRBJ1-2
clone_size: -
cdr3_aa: CATTPGTGGDYGYTF
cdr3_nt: TGTGCCACCACCCCCGGGACAGGGGGGGACTATGGCTACACCTTC

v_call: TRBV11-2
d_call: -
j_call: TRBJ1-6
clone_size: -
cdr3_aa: CASSPLLGAPLHF
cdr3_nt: TGTGCCAGCAGCCCCCTGCTGGGTGCCCCCCTCCACTTT

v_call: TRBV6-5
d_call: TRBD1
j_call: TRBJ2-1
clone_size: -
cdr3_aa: CASSSGTGVPPPFF
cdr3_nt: TGTGCCAGCAGTTCCGGGACAGGGGTCCCCCCACCGTTCTTC

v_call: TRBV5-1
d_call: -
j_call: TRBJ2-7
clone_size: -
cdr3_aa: CATPPGHSYEQYF
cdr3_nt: TGCGCCACCCCCCCGGGACACAGCTACGAGCAGTACTTC

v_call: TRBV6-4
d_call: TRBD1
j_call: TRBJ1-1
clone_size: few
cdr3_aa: CASSALQGAIAFF
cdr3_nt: TGTGCCAGCAGTGCGTTACAGGGGGCGATTGCTTTCTTT

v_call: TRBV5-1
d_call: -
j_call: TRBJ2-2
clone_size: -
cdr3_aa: CASSLEGRDTGELFF
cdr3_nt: TGCGCCAGCAGCTTGGAGGGAAGGGACACCGGGGAGCTGTTTTTT

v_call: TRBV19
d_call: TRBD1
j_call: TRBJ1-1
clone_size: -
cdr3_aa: CASSIRGLRNTEAFF
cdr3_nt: TGTGCCAGTAGTATAAGGGGGCTCCGGAACACTGAAGCTTTCTTT